The entry that follows covers one T cell receptor beta chain sequence. The data derive from a study of T cells in Graves' hyperthyroidism and ophthalmopathy. Germline V gene lookup returns CDR1 LNHDA and CDR2 SQIVND (reference sequence). The CDR3 runs 18 residues. With V trimmed by 11 bases and J by 1 base, 17 bases remained unmatched. Criteria for exclusion of patients were uncontrolled infection, other autoimmune disease, pregnancy or lactation. Diagnoses were established using clinical symptoms, serum thyroxine and TRAb, thyroid ultrasound and orbital computed tomography. What was amplified from RNA transcripts were TCR beta CDR3 regions. Initially, a first-round RT-PCR of the TCR CDR3 employed the HTBI primer set. TCRdb analysed the multiplex PCR reads with MiXCR anew, one entry per CDR3 protein. This table holds about 500,000 distinct CDR3 sequences, 16% found once.

Sample: blood. The J gene is TRBJ2-2, the V gene TRBV19, with 9 positions matching TRBD2. This TCR was recovered from a young woman with Graves' ophthalmopathy. The CDR3 here is CALSKETSGVKNTGELFF. The CDR3 bases are TGTGCCCTCTCCAAGGAGACTAGCGGAGTAAAGAACACCGGGGAGCTGTTTTTT.